Below are 5 T cell receptor beta chains sequenced from a single sample in a study of cytotoxic CD8 clonotypes in ibrutinib-treated CLL. Profiling relied on immunoSEQ multiplex PCR, and the TCRdb table lists in-frame clones only, not all of them. The sample includes about 300,000 clones, roughly three quarters of them seen just once. This material consisted of PBMCs, taken at disease progression, from a patient treated with ibrutinib. The receptors stem from a human donor with chronic lymphocytic leukemia.

The rearrangement links TRBV7-9 to TRBJ2-3; 13 bases fit TRBD2. The J segment lost 6 bases and the V segment lost 4 bases, leaving 7 bases of the junction unmatched. The CDR3 runs 16 residues. Germline CDR1 and CDR2: SEHNR and FQNEAQ (reference sequence). The CDR3 nucleotides are TGTGCCAGCAGCTCCCAGGGACTAGCGGGGAATGATACGCAGTATTTT. Its protein product is CASSSQGLAGNDTQYF. Full variable domain (outside the CDR3, taken from reference TRBV7-9 and TRBJ2-3): DTGVSQNPRHKITKRGQNVTFRCDPISEHNRLYWYRQTLGQGPEFLTYFQNEAQLEKSRLLSDRFSAERPKGSFSTLEIQRTEQGDSAMYLCASSSQGLAGNDTQYFGPGTRLTVL.

The V and J genes are TRBV27 and TRBJ2-3; TRBD1 might be the D (5 bases). The CDR3 sequence is 14 residues long. V lost 2 bases, J lost 4 bases, and 10 bases lay in between. Germline V gene lookup returns CDR1 MNHEY and CDR2 SMNVEV (reference sequence). CDR3 sequence: CASSLSRAADTQYF. CDR3 nucleotide sequence: TGTGCCAGCAGTTTAAGCAGGGCAGCAGATACGCAGTATTTT.

The chain combines TRBV29-1 with TRBJ1-2; unclear D gene. The CDR3 sequence is 11 residues long. V lost 7 bases, J lost 6 bases, and 12 bases lay in between. CDR1 and CDR2 from the germline V gene are SQVTM and ANQGSEA. The CDR3 DNA reads TGCAGCGCTCCCCGAGGGAATGGCTACACCTTC. Amino acid sequence: CSAPRGNGYTF.

The rearrangement joins TRBV4-1 to TRBJ1-6, with 8 bases matching TRBD1. The germline gives CDR1 MGHRA, CDR2 YSYEKL. With 5 bases clipped from V and 7 bases from J, the junction kept 7 bases outside the gene matches. The CDR3 loop spans 15 amino acids. CDR3 region: CASSFQDRENSPLHF. DNA of the CDR3: TGCGCCAGCAGCTTTCAGGACAGGGAGAATTCACCCCTCCACTTT.

The V gene is TRBV7-9, the J gene TRBJ2-1; 7 bases map to TRBD2. Trimming took 5 bases from V and 9 from J; bases not matched to a gene: 7. The CDR3 spans 13 residues. Germline CDR1 reads SEHNR; CDR2 reads FQNEAQ (reference sequence). CDR3 region: CASSEMGGGEQFF. The CDR3 DNA is TGTGCCAGCAGCGAAATGGGCGGGGGTGAGCAGTTCTTC.